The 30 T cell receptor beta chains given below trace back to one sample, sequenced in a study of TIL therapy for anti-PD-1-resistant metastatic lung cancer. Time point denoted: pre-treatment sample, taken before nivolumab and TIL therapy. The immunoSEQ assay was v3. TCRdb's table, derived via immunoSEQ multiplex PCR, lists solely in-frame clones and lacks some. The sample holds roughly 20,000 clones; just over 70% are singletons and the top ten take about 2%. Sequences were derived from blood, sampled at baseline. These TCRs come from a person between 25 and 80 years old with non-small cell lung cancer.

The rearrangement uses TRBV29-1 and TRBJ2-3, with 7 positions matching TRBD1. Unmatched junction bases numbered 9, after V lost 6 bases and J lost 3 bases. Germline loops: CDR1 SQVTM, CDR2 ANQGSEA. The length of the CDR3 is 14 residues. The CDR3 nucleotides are TGCAGCGTGATGAGGGGGCGGTGGACAGATACGCAGTATTTT. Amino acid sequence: CSVMRGRWTDTQYF.

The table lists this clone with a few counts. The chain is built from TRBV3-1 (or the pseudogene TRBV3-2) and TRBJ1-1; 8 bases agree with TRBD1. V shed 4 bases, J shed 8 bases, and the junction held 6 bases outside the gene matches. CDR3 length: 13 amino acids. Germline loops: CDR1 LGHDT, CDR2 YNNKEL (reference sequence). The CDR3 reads CASSLRQGREAFF. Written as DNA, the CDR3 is TGTGCCAGCAGCCTCCGACAGGGGCGGGAAGCTTTCTTT.

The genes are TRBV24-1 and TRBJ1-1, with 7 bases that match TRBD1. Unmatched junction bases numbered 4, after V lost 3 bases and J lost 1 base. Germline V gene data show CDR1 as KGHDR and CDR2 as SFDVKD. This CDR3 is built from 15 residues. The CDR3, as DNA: TGTGCCACCAGTGATACTTCAGGGGGGAACACTGAAGCTTTCTTT. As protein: CATSDTSGGNTEAFF.

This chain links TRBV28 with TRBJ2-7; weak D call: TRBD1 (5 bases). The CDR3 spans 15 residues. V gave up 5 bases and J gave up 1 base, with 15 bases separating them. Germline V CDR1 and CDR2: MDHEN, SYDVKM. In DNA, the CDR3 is TGTGCCAGCAGTCCCCAGGGAATGGCTTCCTACGAGCAGTACTTC. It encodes CASSPQGMASYEQYF.

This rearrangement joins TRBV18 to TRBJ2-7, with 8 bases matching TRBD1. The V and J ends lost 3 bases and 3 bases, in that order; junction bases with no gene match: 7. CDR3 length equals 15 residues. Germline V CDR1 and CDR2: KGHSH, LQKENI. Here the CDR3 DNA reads TGTGCCAGCTCACCGATGGACAGGGTGGGCTACGAGCAGTACTTC. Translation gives CASSPMDRVGYEQYF.

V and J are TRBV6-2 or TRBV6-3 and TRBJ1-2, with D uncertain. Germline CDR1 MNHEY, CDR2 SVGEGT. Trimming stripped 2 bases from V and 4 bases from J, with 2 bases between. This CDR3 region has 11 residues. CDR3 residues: CASSYSYGYTF. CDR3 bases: TGTGCCAGCAGTTACAGCTATGGCTACACCTTC.

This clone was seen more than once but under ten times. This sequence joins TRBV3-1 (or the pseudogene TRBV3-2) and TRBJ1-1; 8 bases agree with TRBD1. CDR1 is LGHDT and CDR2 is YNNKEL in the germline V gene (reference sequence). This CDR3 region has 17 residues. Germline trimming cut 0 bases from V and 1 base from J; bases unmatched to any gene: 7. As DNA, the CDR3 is TGTGCCAGCAGCCAAGATCAGAGGACAGGGACGAACACTGAAGCTTTCTTT. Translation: CASSQDQRTGTNTEAFF.

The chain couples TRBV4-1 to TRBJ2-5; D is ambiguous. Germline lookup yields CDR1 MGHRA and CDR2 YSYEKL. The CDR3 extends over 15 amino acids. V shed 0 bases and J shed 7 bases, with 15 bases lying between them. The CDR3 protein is CASSQDHLRLGTQYF. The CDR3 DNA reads TGCGCCAGCAGCCAAGACCATCTGAGGCTTGGGACCCAGTACTTC.

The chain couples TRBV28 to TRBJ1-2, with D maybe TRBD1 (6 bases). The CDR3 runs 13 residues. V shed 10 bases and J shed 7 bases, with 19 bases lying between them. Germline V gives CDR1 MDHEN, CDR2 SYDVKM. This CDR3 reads CAISTGKKAGYTF. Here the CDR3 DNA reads TGTGCCATTTCAACAGGGAAAAAGGCTGGCTACACCTTC.

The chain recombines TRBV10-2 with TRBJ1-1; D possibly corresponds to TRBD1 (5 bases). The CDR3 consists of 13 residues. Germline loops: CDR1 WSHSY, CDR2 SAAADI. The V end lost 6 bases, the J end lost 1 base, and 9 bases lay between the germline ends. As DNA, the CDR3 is TGCGCCAGCAGGGACCAGGGGAACACTGAAGCTTTCTTT. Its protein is CASRDQGNTEAFF.

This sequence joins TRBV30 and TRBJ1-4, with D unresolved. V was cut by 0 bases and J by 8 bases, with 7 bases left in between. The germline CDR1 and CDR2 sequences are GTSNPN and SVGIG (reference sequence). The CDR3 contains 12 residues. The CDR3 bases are TGTGCCTGGAGTGTAAACAGAGAAAAACTGTTTTTT. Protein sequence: CAWSVNREKLFF.

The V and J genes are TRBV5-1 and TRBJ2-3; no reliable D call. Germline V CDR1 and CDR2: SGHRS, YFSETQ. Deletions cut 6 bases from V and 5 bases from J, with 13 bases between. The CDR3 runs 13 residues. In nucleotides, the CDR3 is TGCGCCAGCAACCTTGGACCAGAAGATACGCAGTATTTT. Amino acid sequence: CASNLGPEDTQYF.

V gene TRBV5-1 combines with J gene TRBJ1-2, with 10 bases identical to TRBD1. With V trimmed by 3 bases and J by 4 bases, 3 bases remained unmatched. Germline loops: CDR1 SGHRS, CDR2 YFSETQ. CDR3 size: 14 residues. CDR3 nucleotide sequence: TGCGCCAGCAGCTCCGGGACAGGGGTCTATGGCTACACCTTC. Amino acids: CASSSGTGVYGYTF.

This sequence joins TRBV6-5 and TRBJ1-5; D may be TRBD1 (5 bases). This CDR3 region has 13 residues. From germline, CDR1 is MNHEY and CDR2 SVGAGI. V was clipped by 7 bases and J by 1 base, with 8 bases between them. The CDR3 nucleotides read TGTGCCAGCAACAGGATAAGCAATCAGCCCCAGCATTTT. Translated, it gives CASNRISNQPQHF.

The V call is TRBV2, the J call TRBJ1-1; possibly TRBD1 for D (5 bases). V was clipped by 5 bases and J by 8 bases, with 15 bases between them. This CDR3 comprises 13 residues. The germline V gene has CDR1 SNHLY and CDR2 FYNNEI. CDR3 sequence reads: CASSFRDQGEAFF. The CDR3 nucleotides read TGTGCCAGCAGTTTCCGGGACCAAGGCGAAGCTTTCTTT.

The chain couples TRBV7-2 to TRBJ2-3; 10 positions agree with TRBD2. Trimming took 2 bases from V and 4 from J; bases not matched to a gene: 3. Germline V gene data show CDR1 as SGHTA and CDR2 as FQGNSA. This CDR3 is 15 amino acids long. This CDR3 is CASSLLAGVADTQYF. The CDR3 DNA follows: TGTGCCAGCAGCTTACTAGCGGGAGTAGCAGATACGCAGTATTTT.

The CDR3: CAISEGGEAFF. CDR3 DNA sequence: TGTGCCATCAGTGAGGGAGGGGAAGCTTTCTTT. The chain uses TRBV10-3 and TRBJ1-1, with no clear D. The V gene lost 2 bases and the J gene lost 8 bases, with 6 bases spanning the gap. Germline V gene sequence: CDR1 ENHRY, CDR2 SYGVKD. The CDR3 sequence is 11 residues long.

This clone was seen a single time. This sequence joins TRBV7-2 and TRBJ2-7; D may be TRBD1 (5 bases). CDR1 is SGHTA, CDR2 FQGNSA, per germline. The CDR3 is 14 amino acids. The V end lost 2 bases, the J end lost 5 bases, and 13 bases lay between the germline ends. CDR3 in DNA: TGTGCCAGCAGCTTATGGCAGGGAAGGGACGAGCAGTACTTC. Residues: CASSLWQGRDEQYF.

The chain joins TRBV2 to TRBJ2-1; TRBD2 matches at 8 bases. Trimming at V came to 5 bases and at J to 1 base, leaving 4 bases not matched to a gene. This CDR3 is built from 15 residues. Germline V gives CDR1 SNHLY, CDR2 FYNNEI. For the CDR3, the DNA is TGTGCCAGCAGTTTCCGGGAGGGGTCCTACAATGAGCAGTTCTTC. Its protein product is CASSFREGSYNEQFF.

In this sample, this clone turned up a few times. Written as DNA, the CDR3 is TGTGCCAGCAGTGGACAGTACACTGAAGCTTTCTTT. As protein: CASSGQYTEAFF. The chain employs TRBV25-1 and TRBJ1-1; D is perhaps TRBD1 (5 bases). CDR1 and CDR2 (germline): MGHDK, SYGVNS. The CDR3 covers 12 residues. V was cut by 4 bases and J by 3 bases, with 6 bases left in between.

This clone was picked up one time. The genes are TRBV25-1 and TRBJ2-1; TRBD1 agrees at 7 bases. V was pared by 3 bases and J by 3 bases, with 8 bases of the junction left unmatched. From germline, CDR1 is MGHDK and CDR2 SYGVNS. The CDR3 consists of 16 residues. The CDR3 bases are TGTGCCAGCAGTGACTCTGGACAGGAGAACTACAATGAGCAGTTCTTC. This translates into CASSDSGQENYNEQFF.

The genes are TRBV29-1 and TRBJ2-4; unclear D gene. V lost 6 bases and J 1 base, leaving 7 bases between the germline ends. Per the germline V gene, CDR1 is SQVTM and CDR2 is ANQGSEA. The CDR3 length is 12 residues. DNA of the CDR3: TGCAGCGTCACACAGGCCAAAAACATTCAGTACTTC. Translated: CSVTQAKNIQYF.

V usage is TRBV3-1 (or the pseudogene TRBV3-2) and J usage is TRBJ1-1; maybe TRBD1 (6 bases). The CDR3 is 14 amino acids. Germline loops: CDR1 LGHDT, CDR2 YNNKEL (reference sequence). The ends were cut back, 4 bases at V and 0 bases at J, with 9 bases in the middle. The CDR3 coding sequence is TGTGCCAGCAGCCGACAGGTAATGAACACTGAAGCTTTCTTT. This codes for CASSRQVMNTEAFF.

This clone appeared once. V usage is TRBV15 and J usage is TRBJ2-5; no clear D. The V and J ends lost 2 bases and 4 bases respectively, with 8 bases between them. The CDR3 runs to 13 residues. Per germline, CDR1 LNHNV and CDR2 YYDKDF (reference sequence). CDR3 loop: CATSRNQGETQYF. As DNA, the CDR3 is TGTGCCACCAGCAGAAACCAAGGAGAGACCCAGTACTTC.

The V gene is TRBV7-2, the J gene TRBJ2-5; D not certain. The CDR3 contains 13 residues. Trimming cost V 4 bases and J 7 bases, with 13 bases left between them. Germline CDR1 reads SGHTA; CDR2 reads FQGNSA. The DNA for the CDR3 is TGTGCCAGCAGCTATCGGAGTCCCCGGACCCAGTACTTC. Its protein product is CASSYRSPRTQYF.

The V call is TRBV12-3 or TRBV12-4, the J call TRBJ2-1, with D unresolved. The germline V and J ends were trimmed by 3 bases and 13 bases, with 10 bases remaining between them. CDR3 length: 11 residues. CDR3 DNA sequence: TGTGCCAGCAGTTTTATGGCCGAACAGTTCTTC. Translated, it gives CASSFMAEQFF.

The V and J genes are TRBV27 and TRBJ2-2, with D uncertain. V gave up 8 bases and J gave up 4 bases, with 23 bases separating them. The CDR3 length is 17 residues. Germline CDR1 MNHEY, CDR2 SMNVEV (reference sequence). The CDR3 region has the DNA TGTGCCAGCTGCCCCGGGTTGCCCCGGGTCTCCACCGGGGAGCTGTTTTTT. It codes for CASCPGLPRVSTGELFF.

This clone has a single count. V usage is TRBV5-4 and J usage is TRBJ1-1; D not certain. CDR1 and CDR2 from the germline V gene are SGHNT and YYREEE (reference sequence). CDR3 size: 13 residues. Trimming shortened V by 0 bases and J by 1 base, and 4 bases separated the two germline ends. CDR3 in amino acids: CASSLDRNTEAFF. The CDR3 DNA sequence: TGTGCCAGCAGCTTGGACAGGAACACTGAAGCTTTCTTT. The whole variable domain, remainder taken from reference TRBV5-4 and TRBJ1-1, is ETGVTQSPTHLIKTRGQQVTLRCSSQSGHNTVSWYQQALGQGPQFIFQYYREEENGRGNFPPRFSGLQFPNYSSELNVNALELDDSALYLCASSLDRNTEAFFGQGTRLTVV.

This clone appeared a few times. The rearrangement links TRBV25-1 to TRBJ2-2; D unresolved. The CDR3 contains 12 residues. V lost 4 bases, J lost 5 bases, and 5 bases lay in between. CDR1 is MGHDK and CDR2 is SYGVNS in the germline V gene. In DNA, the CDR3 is TGTGCCAGCAGTGTTAGTACCGGGGAGCTGTTTTTT. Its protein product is CASSVSTGELFF.

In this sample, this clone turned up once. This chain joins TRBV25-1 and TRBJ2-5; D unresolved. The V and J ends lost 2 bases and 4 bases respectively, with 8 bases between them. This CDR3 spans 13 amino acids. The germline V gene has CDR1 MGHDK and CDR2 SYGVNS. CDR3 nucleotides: TGTGCCAGCAGTGAAATGATTTTAGAGACCCAGTACTTC. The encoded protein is CASSEMILETQYF.